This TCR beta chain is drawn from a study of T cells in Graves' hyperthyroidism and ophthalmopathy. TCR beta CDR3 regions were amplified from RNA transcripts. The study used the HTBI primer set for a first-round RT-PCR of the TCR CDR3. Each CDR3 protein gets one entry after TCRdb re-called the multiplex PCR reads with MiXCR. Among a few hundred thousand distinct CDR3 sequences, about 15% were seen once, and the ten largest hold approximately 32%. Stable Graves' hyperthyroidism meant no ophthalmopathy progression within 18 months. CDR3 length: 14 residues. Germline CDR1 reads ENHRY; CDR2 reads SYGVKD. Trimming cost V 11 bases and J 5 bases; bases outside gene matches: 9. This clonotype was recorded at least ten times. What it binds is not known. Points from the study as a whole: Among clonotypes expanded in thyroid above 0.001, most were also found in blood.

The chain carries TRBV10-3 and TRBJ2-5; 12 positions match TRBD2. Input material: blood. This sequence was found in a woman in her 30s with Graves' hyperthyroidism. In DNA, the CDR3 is TGTGCCGTCTCTAGCGGGAGGGACGGGGAGACCCAGTACTTC. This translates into CAVSSGRDGETQYF.